The rows below give T cell receptor beta chains drawn from one sample of a study of T-cell reconstitution after alpha-beta-depleted transplantation in children. TCRdb re-called the PCR reads with MiXCR, one entry per CDR3 protein. The sample shows roughly 220,000 distinct CDR3 sequences, 9% to 10% of them seen only once. This material consisted of PBMCs from the stem cell graft donor, taken from the stem cell graft. These receptors were collected from a human donor who donated a stem cell graft to a child with SCID. Both conserved end residues are part of each CDR3. The order of the fields is clone size, V gene, CDR3 protein. The size of a clone is reported for some rows only, either as once, few or many, or as a class for expanded clones.

many TRBV4-3 CASSRSRGSEQFF
many TRBV7-9 CASSRREAFF
many TRBV28 CASSTGTGGYGYTF
many TRBV20-1 CSARAGTGGGGYTF
many TRBV5-1 CASSSTIHRERGTDTQYF
many TRBV27 CASSLRPRNEQFF
few TRBV5-4 CASSPGQGLLNTEAFF
. TRBV5-1 CASSLGTGSNTGKLFF
few TRBV6-1 CASRPGGYNQPQHF
many TRBV2 CASRGGGAEAFF
many TRBV20-1 CCARLLSGGGSDTEAFF
many TRBV20-1 CSARERGRANTEAFF
many TRBV5-1 CASSLDTGGHQPQHF
many TRBV5-1 CASSAGLGLNTGELFF
many TRBV7-2 CASSLWGVVTGELFF
many TRBV5-5 CASSPQWGDNTEAFF
many TRBV2 CASAITGGRHEQYF
. TRBV3-1 CATSQGSGTVTYGYTF
many TRBV7-9 CASSLAGEVGAFF
many TRBV7-6 CASSPRPEAFQETQYF
few TRBV5-6 CASSLRRAYGYTF
many TRBV12-3/TRBV12-4 CASSLKGDEQYF
. TRBV18 CASSPPAGPNTEAFF
many TRBV12-3/TRBV12-4 CASRGGLGDQPQHF
many TRBV15 CATSRLGGAVRLASEAFF
many TRBV12-3/TRBV12-4 CASSMDRATTDTQYF